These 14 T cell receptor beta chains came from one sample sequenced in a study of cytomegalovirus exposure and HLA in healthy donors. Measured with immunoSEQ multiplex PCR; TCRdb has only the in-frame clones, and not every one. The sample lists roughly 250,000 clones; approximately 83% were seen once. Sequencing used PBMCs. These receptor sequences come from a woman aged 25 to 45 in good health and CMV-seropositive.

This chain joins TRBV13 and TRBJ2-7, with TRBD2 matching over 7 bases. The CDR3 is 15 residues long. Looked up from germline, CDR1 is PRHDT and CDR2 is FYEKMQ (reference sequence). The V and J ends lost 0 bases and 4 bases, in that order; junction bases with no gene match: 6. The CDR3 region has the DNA TGTGCCAGCAGCTTAGGACTGGGGGGGGAGTACGAGCAGTACTTC. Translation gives CASSLGLGGEYEQYF. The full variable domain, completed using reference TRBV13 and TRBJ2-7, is AAGVIQSPRHLIKEKRETATLKCYPIPRHDTVYWYQQGPGQDPQFLISFYEKMQSDKGSIPDRFSAQQFSDYHSELNMSSLELGDSALYFCASSLGLGGEYEQYFGPGTRLTVT.

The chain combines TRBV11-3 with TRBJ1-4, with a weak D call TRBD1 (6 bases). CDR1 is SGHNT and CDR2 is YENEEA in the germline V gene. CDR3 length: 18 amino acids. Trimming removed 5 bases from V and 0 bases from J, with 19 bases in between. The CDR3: CASSLTRGGAPTNEKLFF. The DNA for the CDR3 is TGTGCCAGCAGCCTAACCCGGGGGGGGGCGCCAACTAATGAAAAACTGTTTTTT.

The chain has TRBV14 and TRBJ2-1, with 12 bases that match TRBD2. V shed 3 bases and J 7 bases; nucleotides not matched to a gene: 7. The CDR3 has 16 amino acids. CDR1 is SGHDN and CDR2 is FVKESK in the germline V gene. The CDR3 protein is CASSQYRLAGGNEQFF. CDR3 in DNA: TGTGCCAGCAGCCAGTACAGGCTAGCGGGAGGGAATGAGCAGTTCTTC.

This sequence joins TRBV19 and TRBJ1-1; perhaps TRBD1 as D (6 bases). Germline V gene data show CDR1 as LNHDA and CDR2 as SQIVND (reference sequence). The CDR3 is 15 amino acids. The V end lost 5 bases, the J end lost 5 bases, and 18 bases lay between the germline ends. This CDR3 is CASSDLRTVGTEAFF. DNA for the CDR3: TGTGCCAGTAGTGACTTAAGGACAGTAGGGACTGAAGCTTTCTTT.

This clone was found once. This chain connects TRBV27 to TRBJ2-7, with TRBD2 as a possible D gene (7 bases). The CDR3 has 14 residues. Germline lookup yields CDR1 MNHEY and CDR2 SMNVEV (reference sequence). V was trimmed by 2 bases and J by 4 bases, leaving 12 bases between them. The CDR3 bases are TGTGCCAGCAGTTTACGGGGGGCGAGGTACGAGCAGTACTTC. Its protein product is CASSLRGARYEQYF.

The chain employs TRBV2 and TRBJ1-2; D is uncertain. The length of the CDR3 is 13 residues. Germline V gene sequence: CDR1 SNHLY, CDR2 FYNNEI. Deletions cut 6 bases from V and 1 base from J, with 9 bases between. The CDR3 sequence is CASREDYNYGYTF. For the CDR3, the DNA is TGTGCCAGCAGGGAGGACTATAACTATGGCTACACCTTC. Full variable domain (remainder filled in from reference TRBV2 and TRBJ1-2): EPEVTQTPSHQVTQMGQEVILRCVPISNHLYFYWYRQILGQKVEFLVSFYNNEISEKSEIFDDQFSVERPDGSNFTLKIRSTKLEDSAMYFCASREDYNYGYTFGSGTRLTVV.

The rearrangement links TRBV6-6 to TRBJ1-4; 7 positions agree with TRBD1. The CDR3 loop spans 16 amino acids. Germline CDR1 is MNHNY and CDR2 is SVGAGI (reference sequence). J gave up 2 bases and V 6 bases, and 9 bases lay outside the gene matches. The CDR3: CASSRRTGDTNEKLFF. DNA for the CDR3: TGTGCCAGCAGCCGCAGGACAGGCGATACTAATGAAAAACTGTTTTTT.

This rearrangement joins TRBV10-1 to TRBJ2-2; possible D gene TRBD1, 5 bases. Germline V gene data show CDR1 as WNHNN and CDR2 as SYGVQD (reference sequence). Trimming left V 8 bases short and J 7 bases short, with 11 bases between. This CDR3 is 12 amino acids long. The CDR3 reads CASQGSGGELFF. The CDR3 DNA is TGCGCCAGCCAGGGTTCCGGCGGGGAGCTGTTTTTT.

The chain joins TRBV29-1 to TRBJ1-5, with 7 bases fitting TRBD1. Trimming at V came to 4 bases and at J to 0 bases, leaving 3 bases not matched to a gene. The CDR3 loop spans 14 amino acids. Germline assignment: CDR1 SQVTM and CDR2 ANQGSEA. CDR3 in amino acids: CSVGDSYSNQPQHF. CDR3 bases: TGCAGCGTTGGGGACAGCTATAGCAATCAGCCCCAGCATTTT.

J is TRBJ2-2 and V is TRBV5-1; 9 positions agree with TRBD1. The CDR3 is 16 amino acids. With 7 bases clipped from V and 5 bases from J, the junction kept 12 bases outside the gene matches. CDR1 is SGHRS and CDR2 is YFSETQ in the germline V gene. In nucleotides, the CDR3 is TGCGCCAGCTCGAGGGTGGACAGGGGTATAACCGGGGAGCTGTTTTTT. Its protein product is CASSRVDRGITGELFF.

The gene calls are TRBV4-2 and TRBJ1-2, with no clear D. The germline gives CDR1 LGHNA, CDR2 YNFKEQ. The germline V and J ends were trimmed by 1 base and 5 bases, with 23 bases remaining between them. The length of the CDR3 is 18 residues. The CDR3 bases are TGTGCCAGCAGCCAAGCAGTCGGGCTCGGAGCGGAAAGTTATGGCTACACCTTC. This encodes CASSQAVGLGAESYGYTF.

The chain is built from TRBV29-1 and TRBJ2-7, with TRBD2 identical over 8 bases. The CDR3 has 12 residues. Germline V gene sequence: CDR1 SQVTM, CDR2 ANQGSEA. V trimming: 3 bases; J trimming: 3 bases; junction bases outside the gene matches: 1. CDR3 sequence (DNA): TGCAGCGTTGAGCGGGAGGACTACGAGCAGTACTTC. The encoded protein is CSVEREDYEQYF.

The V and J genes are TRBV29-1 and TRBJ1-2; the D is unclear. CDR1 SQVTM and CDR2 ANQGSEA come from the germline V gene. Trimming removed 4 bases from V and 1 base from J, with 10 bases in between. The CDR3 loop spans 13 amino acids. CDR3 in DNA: TGCAGCGTTGCCGGGAACAATAACTATGGCTACACCTTC. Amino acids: CSVAGNNNYGYTF.

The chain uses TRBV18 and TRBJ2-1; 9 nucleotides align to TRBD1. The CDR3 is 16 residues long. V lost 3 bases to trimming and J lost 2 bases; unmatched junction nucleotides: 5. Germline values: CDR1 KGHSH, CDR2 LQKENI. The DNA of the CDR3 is TGTGCCAGCTCACCTGACAGGGGGAAAGCCTACAATGAGCAGTTCTTC. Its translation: CASSPDRGKAYNEQFF. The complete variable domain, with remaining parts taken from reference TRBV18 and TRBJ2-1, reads NAGVMQNPRHLVRRRGQEARLRCSPMKGHSHVYWYRQLPEEGLKFMVYLQKENIIDESGMPKERFSAEFPKEGPSILRIQQVVRGDSAAYFCASSPDRGKAYNEQFFGPGTRLTVL.